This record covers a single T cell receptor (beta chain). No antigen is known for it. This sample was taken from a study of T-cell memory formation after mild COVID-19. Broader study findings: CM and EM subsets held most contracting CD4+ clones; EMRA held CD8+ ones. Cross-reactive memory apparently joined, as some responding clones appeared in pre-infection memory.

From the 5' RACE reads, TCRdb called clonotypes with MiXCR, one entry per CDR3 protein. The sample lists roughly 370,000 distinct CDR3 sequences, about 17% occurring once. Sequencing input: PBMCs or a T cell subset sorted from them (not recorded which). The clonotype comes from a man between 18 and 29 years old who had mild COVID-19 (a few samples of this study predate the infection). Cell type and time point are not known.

The CDR3 coding sequence is TGCGCCAGCAGCTACACCGGGACCTGGGAAAACATTCAGTACTTC. Encoded protein: CASSYTGTWENIQYF. The gene calls are TRBV5-1 and TRBJ2-4, with D possibly called TRBD1 or TRBD2 (5 bases each). Trimming took off 3 bases at V and 5 bases at J, with 15 bases between the two ends. Germline V gives CDR1 SGHRS, CDR2 YFSETQ. CDR3 length: 15 residues.